The present T cell receptor (beta chain) was sequenced within a study of blood T cell repertoires in COVID-19. Whole-study context: Italy, Spain and the United States were the sources of the convalescent and acute COVID-19 samples. T cells, B-cell-depleted T cells, or PBMCs provided the cDNA or gDNA that served as material.

Per the study methods: Scientists estimated how many nucleated cells there were by amplifying reference gene primers. Assay: immunoSEQ multiplex PCR; the TCRdb copy retains only in-frame clones and omits some. Clone size and the V and J calls come from that table; the DNA yielded D and trimming. The sample gives under 80,000 clones, around 83% of which show up once; less than 8% is in the top ten. This clone has only a few counts. Germline CDR1 and CDR2: SQVTM and ANQGSEA. Trimming left V 4 bases short and J 2 bases short, with 17 bases between. The length of the CDR3 is 15 residues. This chain joins TRBV29-1 and TRBJ2-5; a possible D gene is TRBD1 (5 bases). The material sequenced was peripheral blood. This clonotype was sampled from a woman in her sixties or seventies with acute or convalescent COVID-19. Here the CDR3 reads CSVVAGPTPQETQYF. CDR3 DNA: TGCAGCGTTGTAGCAGGGCCAACCCCACAAGAGACCCAGTACTTC.